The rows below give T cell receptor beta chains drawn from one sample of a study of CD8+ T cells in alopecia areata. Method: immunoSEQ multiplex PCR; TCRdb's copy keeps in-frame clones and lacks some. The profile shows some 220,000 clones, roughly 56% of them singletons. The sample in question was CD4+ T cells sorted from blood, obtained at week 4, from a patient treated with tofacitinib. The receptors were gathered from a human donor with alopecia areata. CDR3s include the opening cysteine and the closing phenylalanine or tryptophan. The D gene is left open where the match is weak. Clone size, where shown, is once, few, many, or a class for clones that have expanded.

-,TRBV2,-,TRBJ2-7,TGTGCCTCCAACTCGGGGGCGAACTCCTACGAGCAGTACTTC,CASNSGANSYEQYF
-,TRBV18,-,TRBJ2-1,TGTGCCAGCTCTCGACGGGGGTCCTACAATGAGCAGTTCTTC,CASSRRGSYNEQFF
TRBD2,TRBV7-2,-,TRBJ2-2,TGTGCCAGCAGCTTTAGCCAGGGAGGGACCGGGGAGCTGTTTTTT,CASSFSQGGTGELFF
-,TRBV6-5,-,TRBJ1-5,TGTGCCAGCAGTTTGACAGTTTATCAGCCCCAGCATTTT,CASSLTVYQPQHF
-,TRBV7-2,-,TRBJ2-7,TGTGCCAGCAGCAGATACCGGGACCTCTACGAGCAGTACTTC,CASSRYRDLYEQYF
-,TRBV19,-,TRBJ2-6,TGTGCCAGTATTGGGTTCTCTGGGGCCAACGTCCTGACTTTC,CASIGFSGANVLTF
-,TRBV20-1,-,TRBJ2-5,TGCAGTGCGCGGAACCAAGAGACCCAGTACTTC,CSARNQETQYF
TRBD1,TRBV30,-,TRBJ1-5,TGTGCCTGGAGTACACAGGGGAACCAGCCCCAGCATTTT,CAWSTQGNQPQHF
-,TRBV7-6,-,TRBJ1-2,TGTGCCAGCAGCTACGGGAGCCCTATGGGCTACACCTTC,CASSYGSPMGYTF
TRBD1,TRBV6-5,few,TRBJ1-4,TGTGCCAGCAGTTGGGGACAGAAACTGTTTTTT,CASSWGQKLFF
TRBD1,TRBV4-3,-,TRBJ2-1,TGCGCCAGCAGCCTGATCCGGGACAGGGAAAATGAGCAGTTCTTC,CASSLIRDRENEQFF
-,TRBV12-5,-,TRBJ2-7,TGTGCTAGTGGTAATCCTTGGGCAGGGGGGTCCTACGAGCAGTACTTC,CASGNPWAGGSYEQYF
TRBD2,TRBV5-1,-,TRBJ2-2,TGCGCCAGCAGCTTCCGAACTAGCGGGACCACCGGGGAGCTGTTTTTT,CASSFRTSGTTGELFF
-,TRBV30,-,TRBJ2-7,TGTGCCTGGAGTGTAACCCGGGGGACCTCGTACGAGCAGTACTTC,CAWSVTRGTSYEQYF
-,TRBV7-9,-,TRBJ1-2,TGTGCCAGCACTGAGTGGGGGGGCAGCTATGGCTACACCTTC,CASTEWGGSYGYTF
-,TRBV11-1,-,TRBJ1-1,TGTGCCAGCAGCTCGGGCCTGGGGTTGAACACTGAAGCTTTCTTT,CASSSGLGLNTEAFF
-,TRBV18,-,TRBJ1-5,TGTGCCAGCTCACCAGGAGATTATCAGCCCCAGCATTTT,CASSPGDYQPQHF
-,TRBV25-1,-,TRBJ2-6,TGTGCCAGCAGTGCCCTCGGGATAGTCTCTGGGGCCAACGTCCTGACTTTC,CASSALGIVSGANVLTF
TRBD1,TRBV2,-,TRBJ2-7,TGTGCCAGCAGTTCGGGACAGTACGAGCAGTACTTC,CASSSGQYEQYF
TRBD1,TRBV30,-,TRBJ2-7,TGTGCCTGGAGCGGACAGGGCCACGAGCAGTACTTC,CAWSGQGHEQYF
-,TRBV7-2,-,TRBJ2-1,TGTGCCAGCAGCTTAAGACTTGTACCGGCTGAGCAGTTCTTC,CASSLRLVPAEQFF
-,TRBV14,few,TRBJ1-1,TGTGCCAGCAGCCAAAGACAGATAATGACTGAAGCTTTCTTT,CASSQRQIMTEAFF
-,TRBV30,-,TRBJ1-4,TGTGCCTGGAGTGGAGATAAGGGAGACGAAAAACTGTTTTTT,CAWSGDKGDEKLFF
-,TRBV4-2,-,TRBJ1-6,TGTGCCAGCAGCCAAGGGGGAGGGGGGAATTCACCCCTCCACTTT,CASSQGGGGNSPLHF
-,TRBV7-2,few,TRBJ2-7,TGTGCCAGCAGCTTAGACAGAGTCAACGAGCAGTACTTC,CASSLDRVNEQYF
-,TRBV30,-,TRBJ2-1,TGTGCCTGGAGTGTTGGGCTAGCGCAGTTCTTC,CAWSVGLAQFF
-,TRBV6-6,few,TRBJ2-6,TGTGCCAGCAGAGGGGGGACTGGGGCCAACGTCCTGACTTTC,CASRGGTGANVLTF